This T cell receptor beta chain was identified during a study of blood T cell repertoires in COVID-19. Study overall: Nucleic acid was either cDNA or gDNA, and it came from T cells, B-cell-depleted T cells, or PBMCs.

The CDR3 has 14 residues. Germline CDR1 reads KGHSH; CDR2 reads LQKENI. V dropped 2 bases and J dropped 4; count of bases not matched to a gene: 3. Authors' processing steps: Using reference gene primer amplification, nucleated cell counts were estimated. Measured with immunoSEQ multiplex PCR; TCRdb has only the in-frame clones, and not every one. The V and J calls and clone size come from that table; D and trimming were worked out from the DNA. This sample carries fewer than 80,000 clones, about four fifths of them seen once, and the ten largest clones take almost 10%. The chain employs TRBV18 and TRBJ1-2; 8 bases are shared with TRBD1. Sample: peripheral blood. This clonotype was obtained from a woman older than 75 with acute or convalescent COVID-19. CDR3 coding DNA: TGTGCCAGCTCACCATCGGGACAGGCCTATGGCTACACCTTC. It specifies CASSPSGQAYGYTF.